This TCR beta chain originates from a study of blood T cell repertoires in COVID-19. Across the study: COVID-19 samples collected from the United States, Italy and Spain covered acute and convalescent phases. From T cells, B-cell-depleted T cells, or PBMCs came the material, which was cDNA or gDNA.

This CDR3 is 14 amino acids long. Germline V gene sequence: CDR1 MNHEY, CDR2 SMNVEV (reference sequence). The V gene lost 6 bases and the J gene lost 0 bases, with 10 bases spanning the gap. In the study's own analysis: For nucleated cells, counts were estimated from reference gene primer amplification. The data were produced by immunoSEQ multiplex PCR, yet TCRdb's version contains in-frame clones alone and is incomplete. D and trimming were read from the DNA, whereas the V and J calls and clone size are those reported in that table. The data show approximately 120,000 clones, with 80% seen just once and roughly 25% held by the top ten.

Sequenced: peripheral blood. The source is a human donor in a cohort sampled during active COVID-19. This chain connects TRBV27 to TRBJ2-3, with D uncertain. In DNA, the CDR3 is TGTGCCAGCAGAACACAATCTAGCACAGATACGCAGTATTTT. Protein: CASRTQSSTDTQYF.